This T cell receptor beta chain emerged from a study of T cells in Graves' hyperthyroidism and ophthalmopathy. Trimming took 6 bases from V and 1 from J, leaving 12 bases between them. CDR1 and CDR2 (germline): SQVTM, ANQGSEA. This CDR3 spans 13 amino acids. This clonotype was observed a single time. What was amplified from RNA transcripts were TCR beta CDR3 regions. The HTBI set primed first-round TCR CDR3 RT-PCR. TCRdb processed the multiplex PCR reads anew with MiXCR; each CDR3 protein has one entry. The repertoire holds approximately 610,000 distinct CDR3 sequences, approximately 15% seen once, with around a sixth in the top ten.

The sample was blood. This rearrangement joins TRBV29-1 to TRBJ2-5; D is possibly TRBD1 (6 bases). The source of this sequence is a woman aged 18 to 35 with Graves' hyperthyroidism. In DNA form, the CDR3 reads TGCAGCGTCGACGGACAGCTCCAAGAGACCCAGTACTTC. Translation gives CSVDGQLQETQYF.